These T cell receptor beta chains were read from a single sample in a study of blood T cells in healthy people across ages. TCRdb passed the 5' RACE reads through MiXCR, listing each CDR3 protein once. In the table there are approximately 1.5 million distinct CDR3 sequences, approximately 43% of which are singletons. The specimen sequenced was blood. All receptors come from a woman aged 18-29 years in good health. CDR3s leave out the opening cysteine and the closing phenylalanine or tryptophan.

v_call cdr3_aa
TRBV20-1 SAREGTGWSYNSPLH
TRBV7-2 ASSADRGNTIY
TRBV7-9 ASSLGADEQF
TRBV4-3 ASSQDRGLGLETQY
TRBV9 ASSGEVGNQPQH
TRBV7-2 GSSFVVYEQY
TRBV20-1 SARGLAGAGNEQF
TRBV5-6 ASSLTDRVNYGYT
TRBV27 ASSFLPGTTEAF
TRBV28 ASSFTGFVYEQY
TRBV3-1 ASSLRGRGYEQF
TRBV7-3 ASSLGTGARDTQY
TRBV3-1 ASTAGGDEQY
TRBV7-9 ASSVDRLYSGANVLT
TRBV29-1 SASGALNYGYT
TRBV4-3 ASSQETPNEQY
TRBV10-3 AISDSGRCYGYT
TRBV4-3 ASSQDPGQGGEKLF
TRBV9 ASSASLRGQWDTQY
TRBV12-3/TRBV12-4 ASSLSSGGVSSYNEQY
TRBV4-3 ASSQESQGSYGYI
TRBV19 ASSIPWKLDSAGYT
TRBV12-5 ASGTGTDNEKLF
TRBV13 ASSKGRWSSYNEQF
TRBV5-1 AGSLGDSLETQY
TRBV9 ASSKYSTDTQY
TRBV10-3 AISKASGRETQY
TRBV10-3 AISETGVETQY
TRBV11-2 ASSALGTALNEQF
TRBV20-1 SARDWASTSYNEQF
TRBV6-5 ASSYGSSTEAF
TRBV6-5 ATESTSGRGSYNEQF
TRBV27 ASSSDRGSRETQY
TRBV4-3 ASSREAGADTQY
TRBV20-1 SARSSGAAYGYT
TRBV29-1 SIEADRERALTDAQY
TRBV18 ASSTWASGSYEQY
TRBV7-2 ASSLYPSPLH